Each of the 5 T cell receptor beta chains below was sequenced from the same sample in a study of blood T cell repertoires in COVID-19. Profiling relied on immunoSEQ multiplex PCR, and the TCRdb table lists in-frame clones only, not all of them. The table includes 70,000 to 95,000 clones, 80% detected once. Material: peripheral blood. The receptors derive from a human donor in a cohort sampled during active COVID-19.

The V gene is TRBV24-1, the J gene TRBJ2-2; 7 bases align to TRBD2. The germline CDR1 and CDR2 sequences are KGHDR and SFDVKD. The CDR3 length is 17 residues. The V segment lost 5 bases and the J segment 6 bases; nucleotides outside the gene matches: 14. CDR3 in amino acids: CATSASAGVGGAGELFF. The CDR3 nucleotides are TGTGCCACCAGTGCTTCGGCGGGAGTTGGAGGCGCCGGGGAGCTGTTTTTT.

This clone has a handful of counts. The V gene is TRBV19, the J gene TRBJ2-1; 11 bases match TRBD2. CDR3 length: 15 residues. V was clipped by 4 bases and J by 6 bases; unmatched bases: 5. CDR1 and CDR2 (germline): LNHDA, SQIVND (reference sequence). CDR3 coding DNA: TGTGCCAGTAGTACCCTAGCGGGAGGCGGCAATGAGCAGTTCTTC. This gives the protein CASSTLAGGGNEQFF.

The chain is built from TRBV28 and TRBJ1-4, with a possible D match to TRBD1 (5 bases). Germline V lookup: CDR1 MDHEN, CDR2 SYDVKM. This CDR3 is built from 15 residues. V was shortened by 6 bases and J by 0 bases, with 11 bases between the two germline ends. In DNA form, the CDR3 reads TGTGCCAGCAGCCCCCACAGGTCAACTAATGAAAAACTGTTTTTT. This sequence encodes CASSPHRSTNEKLFF.

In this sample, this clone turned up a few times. CDR3: CASSLATIRFGVSGDNSPLHF. In nucleotides, the CDR3 is TGTGCCAGCAGCTTAGCGACCATTAGGTTCGGGGTCTCCGGGGATAATTCACCCCTCCACTTT. V usage is TRBV7-2 and J usage is TRBJ1-6; no reliable D call. CDR1 is SGHTA and CDR2 is FQGNSA in the germline V gene. The germline V and J ends were trimmed by 0 bases and 5 bases, with 26 bases remaining between them. The CDR3 contains 21 residues.

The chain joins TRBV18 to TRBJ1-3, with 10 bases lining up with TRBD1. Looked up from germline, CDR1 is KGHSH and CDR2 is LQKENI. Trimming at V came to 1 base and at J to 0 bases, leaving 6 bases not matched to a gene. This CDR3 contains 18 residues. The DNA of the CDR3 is TGTGCCAGCTCACCACGGGACAGGGGTCTAACCTCTGGAAACACCATATATTTT. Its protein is CASSPRDRGLTSGNTIYF.